This T cell receptor beta chain appears in the sequencing data of a study of blood T cell repertoires in COVID-19 (dated by TCRdb to 2018 to 2021). Turning to the overall study: Collaborator samples came from the United States, Italy and Spain and covered acute and convalescent phases of COVID-19. The repertoires were released in a freely available public database intended as a resource for research on the immune response to SARS-CoV-2. The prospective study material was composed of cDNA or gDNA derived from T cells, B-cell-depleted T cells, or PBMCs. Where available, HLA class I and class II types were taken from metadata supplied by the sample provider and were not determined by assay-based typing. The samples were drawn from two sources: the first 160 participants of the ongoing ImmuneRACE study, and about 1,300 subjects contributed by 6 global collaborators. A de-identified subject ID, COVID-19 status, age in years and sex were almost always included in the sample metadata. Deeply sampled blood TCRbeta repertoires from subjects exposed to, actively infected with, or recovered from COVID-19 were included in the dataset. The paper's findings and limits, for the study overall: The amount of clinical and demographic metadata varied by source and participant and was provided uncurated.

V is shortened by 11 bases, J by 3 bases, and the region joining them spans 16 bases. Measured from the cysteine to the phenylalanine, the CDR3 is 13 residues long. The only DNA kept is the CDR3, 39 bases in frame from the first base. Whole blood was collected in K2EDTA tubes by collaborating institutions according to the institutions' own protocols. For TCRbeta analysis, collaborators shipped samples as frozen whole blood, isolated PBMCs, or DNA extracted from either of those sample types. The immunoSEQ Assay, a bias-controlled multiplex PCR, was used to amplify TCRbeta CDR3 regions from genomic DNA. The authors processed their data as follows. Nucleated cell counts per sample were estimated from amplification of reference gene primers within the assay. Sequence reads were collapsed and filtered to measure the absolute abundance of every unique TCRbeta CDR3 rearrangement. For each sample, productive Simpson clonality was calculated as the square root of Simpson's diversity index over productive rearrangements. TCRdb's version of the immuneACCESS table is confined to in-frame rearrangements and falls short of the full clone set. An unresolved V gene accounts for under half of the shortfall where checked; the remainder is of unknown origin. The V and J calls and clone size were taken over from that table, and D and trimming were inferred from the DNA. Recorded for this sample are roughly 330,000 clones; 83% of them occurred a single time. About 1.2% of the sample goes to the ten largest clones.

For this clone: Its target antigen remains unknown. No qualities accompany the bases; no much larger clone lies one base away.

This clonotype was sampled from a woman between 50 and 59 years old with acute or convalescent COVID-19. The sequence links TRBV23-1 to TRBJ1-1; the D gene is possibly TRBD1, with 5 bases matching. TRBV23-1 is annotated as an ORF whose role is uncertain. The sample comprised peripheral blood. The DNA sequence reads TGCGCCGGATCCCAGGGTGGGGACACTGAAGCTTTCTTT. Its coded protein is CAGSQGGDTEAFF.